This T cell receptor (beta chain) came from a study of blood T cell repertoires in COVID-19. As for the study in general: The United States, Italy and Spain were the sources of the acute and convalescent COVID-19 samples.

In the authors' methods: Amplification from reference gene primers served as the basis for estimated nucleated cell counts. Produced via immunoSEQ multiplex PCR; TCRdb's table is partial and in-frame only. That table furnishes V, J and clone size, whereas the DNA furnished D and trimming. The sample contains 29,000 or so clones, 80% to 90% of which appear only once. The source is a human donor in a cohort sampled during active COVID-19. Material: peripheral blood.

CDR3 protein: CASSQEVRDSSLDTQYF. In nucleotides, the CDR3 is TGTGCCAGCAGCCAAGAGGTTCGGGACTCATCCTTGGATACGCAGTATTTT. The chain couples TRBV4-2 to TRBJ2-3; possibly TRBD2 for D (6 bases). This CDR3 has 17 amino acids. Germline CDR1 LGHNA, CDR2 YNFKEQ. V gave up 0 bases and J gave up 6 bases, with 19 bases separating them.